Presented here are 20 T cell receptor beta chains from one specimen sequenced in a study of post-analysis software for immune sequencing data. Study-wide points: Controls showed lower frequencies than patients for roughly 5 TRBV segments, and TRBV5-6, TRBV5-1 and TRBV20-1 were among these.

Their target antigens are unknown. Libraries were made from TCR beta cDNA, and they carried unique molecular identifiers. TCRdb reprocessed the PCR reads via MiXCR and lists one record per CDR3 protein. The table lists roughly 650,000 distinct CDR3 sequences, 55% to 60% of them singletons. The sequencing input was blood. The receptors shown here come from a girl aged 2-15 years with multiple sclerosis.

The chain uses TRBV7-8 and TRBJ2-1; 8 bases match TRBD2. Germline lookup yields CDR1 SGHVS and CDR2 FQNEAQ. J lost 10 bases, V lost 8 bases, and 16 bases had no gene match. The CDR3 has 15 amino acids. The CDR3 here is CASLAARGGPYEQFF. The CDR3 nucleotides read TGTGCCAGCCTAGCAGCTCGGGGGGGCCCCTACGAGCAGTTCTTC.

The CDR3 loop reads CATSDPGVTGELFF. CDR3 nucleotide sequence: TGTGCCACCAGTGATCCAGGGGTCACCGGGGAGCTGTTTTTT. The chain has TRBV24-1 and TRBJ2-2; possibly TRBD1 for D (6 bases). The CDR3 loop spans 14 amino acids. CDR1 and CDR2 (germline): KGHDR, SFDVKD. V lost 3 bases and J 4 bases, leaving 8 bases between the germline ends.

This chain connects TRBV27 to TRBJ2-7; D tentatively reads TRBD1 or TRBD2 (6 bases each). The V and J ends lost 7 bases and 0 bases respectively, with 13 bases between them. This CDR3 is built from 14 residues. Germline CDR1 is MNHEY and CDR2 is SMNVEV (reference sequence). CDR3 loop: CASTDRRASYEQYF. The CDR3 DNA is TGTGCCAGCACTGACAGGAGGGCCTCCTACGAGCAGTACTTC.

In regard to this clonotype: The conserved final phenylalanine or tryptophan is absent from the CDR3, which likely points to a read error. The CDR3 loop is CSVEIWDSSYNEQFS. The DNA of the CDR3 is TGCAGCGTCGAAATTTGGGATAGCTCCTACAATGAGCAGTTCTCC. The chain joins TRBV29-1 to TRBJ2-1; D uncertain. Trimming removed 6 bases at V and 0 bases at J, with 15 bases between. The germline gives CDR1 SQVTM, CDR2 ANQGSEA. The CDR3 length is 15 residues.

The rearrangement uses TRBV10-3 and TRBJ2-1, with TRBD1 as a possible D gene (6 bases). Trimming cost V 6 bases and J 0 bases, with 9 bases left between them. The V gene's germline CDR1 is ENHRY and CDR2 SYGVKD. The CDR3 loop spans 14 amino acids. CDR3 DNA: TGTGCCATCAGCCTACAGGGCTCCTACAATGAGCAGTTCTTC. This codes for CAISLQGSYNEQFF.

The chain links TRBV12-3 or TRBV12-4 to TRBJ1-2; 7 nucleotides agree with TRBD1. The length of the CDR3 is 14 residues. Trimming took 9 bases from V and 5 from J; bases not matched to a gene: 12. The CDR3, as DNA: TGTGCCAGTATGGGGGCGACAGGGATATATGGCTACACCTTC. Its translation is CASMGATGIYGYTF.

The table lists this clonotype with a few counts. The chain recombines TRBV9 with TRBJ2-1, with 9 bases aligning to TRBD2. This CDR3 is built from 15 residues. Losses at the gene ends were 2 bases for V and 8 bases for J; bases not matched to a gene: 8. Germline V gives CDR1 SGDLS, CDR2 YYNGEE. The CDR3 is CASSVTGLASDEQFF. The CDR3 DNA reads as TGTGCCAGCAGCGTCACGGGACTAGCAAGTGATGAGCAGTTCTTC. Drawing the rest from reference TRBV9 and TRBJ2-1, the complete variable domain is DSGVTQTPKHLITATGQRVTLRCSPRSGDLSVYWYQQSLDQGLQFLIQYYNGEERAKGNILERFSAQQFPDLHSELNLSSLELGDSALYFCASSVTGLASDEQFFGPGTRLTVL.

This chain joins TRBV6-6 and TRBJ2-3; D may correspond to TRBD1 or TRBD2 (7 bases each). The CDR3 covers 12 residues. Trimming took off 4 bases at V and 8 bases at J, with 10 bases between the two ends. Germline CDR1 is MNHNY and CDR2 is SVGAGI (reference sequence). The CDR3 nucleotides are TGTGCCAGCAGTTCAGGGGGGGTTACGCAGTATTTT. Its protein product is CASSSGGVTQYF.

The CDR3 DNA reads as TGTGCCACCAGTGACCGAAAGGGGGTAGCAGTAGATACGCAGTATTTT. This codes for CATSDRKGVAVDTQYF. The rearrangement joins TRBV24-1 to TRBJ2-3; maybe TRBD1 (6 bases). The germline gives CDR1 KGHDR, CDR2 SFDVKD. V shed 4 bases and J shed 5 bases, with 18 bases lying between them. The CDR3 contains 16 residues.

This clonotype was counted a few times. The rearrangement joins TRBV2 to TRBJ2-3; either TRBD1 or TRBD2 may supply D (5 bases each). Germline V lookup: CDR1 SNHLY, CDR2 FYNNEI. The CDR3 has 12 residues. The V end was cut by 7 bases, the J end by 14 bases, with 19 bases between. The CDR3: CASKNGGPTTYF. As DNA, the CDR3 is TGTGCCAGCAAAAATGGGGGACCCACGACGTATTTT.

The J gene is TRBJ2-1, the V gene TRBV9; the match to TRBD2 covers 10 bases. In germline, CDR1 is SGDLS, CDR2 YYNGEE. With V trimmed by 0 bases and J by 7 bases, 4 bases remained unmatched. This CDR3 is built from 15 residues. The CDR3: CASSVAAGGINEQFF. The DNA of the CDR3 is TGTGCCAGCAGCGTAGCAGCGGGAGGGATAAATGAGCAGTTCTTC.

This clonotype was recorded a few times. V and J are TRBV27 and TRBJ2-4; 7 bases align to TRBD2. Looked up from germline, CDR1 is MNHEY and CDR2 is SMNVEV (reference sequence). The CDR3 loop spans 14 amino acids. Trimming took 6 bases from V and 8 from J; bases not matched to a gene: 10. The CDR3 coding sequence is TGTGCCAGCAGCTGGGGAGGGGCGCAGGACATTCAGTACTTC. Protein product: CASSWGGAQDIQYF.

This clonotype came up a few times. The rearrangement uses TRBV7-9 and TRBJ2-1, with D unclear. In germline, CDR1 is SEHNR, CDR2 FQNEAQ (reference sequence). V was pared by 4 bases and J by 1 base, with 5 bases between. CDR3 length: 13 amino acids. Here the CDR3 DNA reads TGTGCCAGCAGCTCGGCTTCCTACAATGAGCAGTTCTTC. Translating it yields CASSSASYNEQFF.

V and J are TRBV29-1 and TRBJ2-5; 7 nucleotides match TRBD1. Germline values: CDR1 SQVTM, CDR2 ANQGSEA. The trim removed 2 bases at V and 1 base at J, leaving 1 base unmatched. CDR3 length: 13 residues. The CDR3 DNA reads TGCAGCGTTGAAAGGGGGCTCCAAGAGACCCAGTACTTC. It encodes CSVERGLQETQYF.

The CDR3 sequence is CSARGQGGGEQYF. CDR3 DNA: TGCAGTGCCAGGGGACAGGGAGGCGGCGAGCAGTACTTC. The rearrangement uses TRBV20-1 and TRBJ2-7; 9 bases match TRBD1. From germline, CDR1 is DFQATT and CDR2 SNEGSKA (reference sequence). Unmatched junction bases numbered 9, after V lost 6 bases and J lost 6 bases. CDR3 length equals 13 residues.

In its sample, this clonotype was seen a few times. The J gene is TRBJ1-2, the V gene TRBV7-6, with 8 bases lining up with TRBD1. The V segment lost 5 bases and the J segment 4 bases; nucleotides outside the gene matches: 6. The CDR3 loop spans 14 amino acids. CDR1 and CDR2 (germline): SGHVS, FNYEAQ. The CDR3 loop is CASSPRDRSYGYTF. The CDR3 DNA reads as TGTGCCAGCAGCCCCCGGGACAGGAGCTATGGCTACACCTTC.

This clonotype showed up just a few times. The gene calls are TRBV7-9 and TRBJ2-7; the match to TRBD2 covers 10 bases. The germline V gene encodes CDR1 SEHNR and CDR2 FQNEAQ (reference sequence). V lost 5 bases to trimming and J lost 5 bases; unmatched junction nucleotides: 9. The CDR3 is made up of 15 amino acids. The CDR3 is CASSPPASGSHEQYF. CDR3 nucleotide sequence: TGTGCCAGCAGCCCCCCGGCTAGCGGGAGTCACGAGCAGTACTTC.

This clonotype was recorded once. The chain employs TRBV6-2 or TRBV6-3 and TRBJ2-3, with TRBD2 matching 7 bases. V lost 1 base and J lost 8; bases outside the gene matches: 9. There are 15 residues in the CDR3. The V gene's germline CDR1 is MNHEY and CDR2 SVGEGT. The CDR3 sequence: CASSYWGGKGGTQYF. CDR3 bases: TGTGCCAGCAGTTACTGGGGAGGGAAGGGAGGTACGCAGTATTTT.

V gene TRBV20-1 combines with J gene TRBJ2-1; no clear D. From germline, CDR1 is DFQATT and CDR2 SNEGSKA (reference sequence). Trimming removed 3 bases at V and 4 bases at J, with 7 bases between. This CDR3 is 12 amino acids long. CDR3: CSASTGYNEQFF. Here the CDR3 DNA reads TGCAGTGCTAGCACCGGGTACAATGAGCAGTTCTTC.

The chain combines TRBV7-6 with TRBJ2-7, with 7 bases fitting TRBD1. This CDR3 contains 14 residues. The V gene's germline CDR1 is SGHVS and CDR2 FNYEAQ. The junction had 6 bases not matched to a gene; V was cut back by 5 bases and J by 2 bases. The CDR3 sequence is CASSAGDSTYEQYF. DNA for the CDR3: TGTGCCAGCAGCGCTGGGGACAGCACCTACGAGCAGTACTTC. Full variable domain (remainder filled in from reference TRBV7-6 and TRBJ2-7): GAGVSQSPRYKVTKRGQDVALRCDPISGHVSLYWYRQALGQGPEFLTYFNYEAQQDKSGLPNDRFSAERPEGSISTLTIQRTEQRDSAMYRCASSAGDSTYEQYFGPGTRLTVT.